These 2 T cell receptor beta chains were all obtained from the same sample, sequenced in a study of T cell responses to AZD1222 COVID-19 vaccine. Clones were read by immunoSEQ multiplex PCR, and TCRdb kept only the in-frame ones, dropping some. Among roughly 140,000 clones listed, around 90% were seen once. Sequencing used peripheral blood, obtained 28 days after the second AZD1222 dose. These receptors all stem from an adult who received the AZD1222 COVID-19 vaccine.

V gene TRBV7-2 combines with J gene TRBJ2-7; 8 bases match TRBD2. The CDR3 loop spans 14 amino acids. The V gene end was trimmed by 7 bases and the J gene end by 5 bases; junction bases not matched to a gene: 10. Per germline, CDR1 SGHTA and CDR2 FQGNSA. This chain's CDR3 is CASTPPGGRHEQYF. The CDR3 bases are TGTGCCAGCACCCCTCCGGGGGGGCGTCACGAGCAGTACTTC.

This clone showed up just once. V usage is TRBV7-2 and J usage is TRBJ1-2; D uncertain. Germline V gene lookup returns CDR1 SGHTA and CDR2 FQGNSA. The CDR3 contains 14 residues. The germline V and J ends were trimmed by 5 bases and 2 bases, with 12 bases remaining between them. The CDR3, as DNA: TGTGCCAGCAGCGTCGACGGTACCAACTATGGCTACACCTTC. This sequence encodes CASSVDGTNYGYTF. Complete variable domain (other parts from reference TRBV7-2 and TRBJ1-2): GAGVSQSPSNKVTEKGKDVELRCDPISGHTALYWYRQSLGQGLEFLIYFQGNSAPDKSGLPSDRFSAERTGGSVSTLTIQRTQQEDSAVYLCASSVDGTNYGYTFGSGTRLTVV.